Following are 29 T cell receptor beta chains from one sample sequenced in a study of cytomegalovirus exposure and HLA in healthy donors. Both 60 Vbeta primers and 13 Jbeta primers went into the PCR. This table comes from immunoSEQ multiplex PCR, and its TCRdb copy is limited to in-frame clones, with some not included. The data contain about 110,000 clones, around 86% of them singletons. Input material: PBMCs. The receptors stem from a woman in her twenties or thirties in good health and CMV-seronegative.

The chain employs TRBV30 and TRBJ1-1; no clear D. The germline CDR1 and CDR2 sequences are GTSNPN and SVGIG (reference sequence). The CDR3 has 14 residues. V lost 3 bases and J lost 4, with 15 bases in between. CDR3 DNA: TGTGCCTGGAGGACACTAGGGCTCGTCACTGAAGCTTTCTTT. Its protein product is CAWRTLGLVTEAFF.

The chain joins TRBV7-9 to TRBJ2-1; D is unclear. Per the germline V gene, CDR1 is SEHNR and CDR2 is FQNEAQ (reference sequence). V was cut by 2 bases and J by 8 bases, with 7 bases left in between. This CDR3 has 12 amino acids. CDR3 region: CASSLPLYEQFF. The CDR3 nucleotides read TGTGCCAGCAGCTTACCACTTTATGAGCAGTTCTTC.

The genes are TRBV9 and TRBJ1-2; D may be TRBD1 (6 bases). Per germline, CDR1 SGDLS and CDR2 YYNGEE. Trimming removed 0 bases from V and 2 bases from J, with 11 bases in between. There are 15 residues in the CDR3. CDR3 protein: CASSVAGQNNYGYTF. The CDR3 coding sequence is TGTGCCAGCAGCGTAGCCGGACAGAACAACTATGGCTACACCTTC.

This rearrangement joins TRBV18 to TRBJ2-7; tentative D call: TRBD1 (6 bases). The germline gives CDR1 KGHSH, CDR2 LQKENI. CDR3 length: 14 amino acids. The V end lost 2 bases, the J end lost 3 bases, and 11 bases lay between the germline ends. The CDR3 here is CASSPVPGVYEQYF. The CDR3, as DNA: TGTGCCAGCTCACCAGTACCAGGGGTCTACGAGCAGTACTTC.

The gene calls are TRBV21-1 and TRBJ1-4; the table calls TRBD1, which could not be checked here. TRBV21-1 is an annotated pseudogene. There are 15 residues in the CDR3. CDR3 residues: CASTKTGPKYEKLFF. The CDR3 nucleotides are TGTGCCAGCACTAAGACAGGGCCTAAATATGAAAAACTGTTTTTT.

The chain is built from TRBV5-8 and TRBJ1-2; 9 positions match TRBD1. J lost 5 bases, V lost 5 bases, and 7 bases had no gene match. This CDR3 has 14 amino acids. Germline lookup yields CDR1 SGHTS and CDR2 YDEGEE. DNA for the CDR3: TGTGCCAGCAGAAAACAGGGGGCGAAGTATGGCTACACCTTC. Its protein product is CASRKQGAKYGYTF.

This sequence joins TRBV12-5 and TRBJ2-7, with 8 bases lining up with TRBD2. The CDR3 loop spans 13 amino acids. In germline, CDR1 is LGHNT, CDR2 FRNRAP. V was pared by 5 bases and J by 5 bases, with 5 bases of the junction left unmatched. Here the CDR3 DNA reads TGTGCTAGTGGTCCCCCGGGGGGGGACGAGCAGTACTTC. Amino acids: CASGPPGGDEQYF.

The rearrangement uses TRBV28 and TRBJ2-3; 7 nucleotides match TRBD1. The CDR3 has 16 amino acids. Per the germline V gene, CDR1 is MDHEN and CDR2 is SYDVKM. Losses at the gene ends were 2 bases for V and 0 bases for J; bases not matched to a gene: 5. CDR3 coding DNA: TGTGCCAGCAGTTTACTAGGGGGCGCAAGCACAGATACGCAGTATTTT. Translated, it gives CASSLLGGASTDTQYF.

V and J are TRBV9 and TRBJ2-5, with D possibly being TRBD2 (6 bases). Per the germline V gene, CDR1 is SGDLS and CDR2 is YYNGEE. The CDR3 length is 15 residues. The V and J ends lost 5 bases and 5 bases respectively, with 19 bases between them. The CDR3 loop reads CASSGGGLGMETQYF. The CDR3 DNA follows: TGTGCCAGCAGTGGTGGGGGGTTAGGGATGGAGACCCAGTACTTC. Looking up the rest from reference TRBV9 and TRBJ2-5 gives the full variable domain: DSGVTQTPKHLITATGQRVTLRCSPRSGDLSVYWYQQSLDQGLQFLIQYYNGEERAKGNILERFSAQQFPDLHSELNLSSLELGDSALYFCASSGGGLGMETQYFGPGTRLLVL.

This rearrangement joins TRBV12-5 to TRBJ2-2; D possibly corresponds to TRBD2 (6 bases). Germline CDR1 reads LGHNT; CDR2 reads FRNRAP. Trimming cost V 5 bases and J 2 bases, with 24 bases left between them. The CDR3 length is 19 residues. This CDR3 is CASGTNPGLPSYNTGELFF. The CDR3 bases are TGTGCTAGTGGTACCAATCCGGGACTCCCATCATATAACACCGGGGAGCTGTTTTTT.

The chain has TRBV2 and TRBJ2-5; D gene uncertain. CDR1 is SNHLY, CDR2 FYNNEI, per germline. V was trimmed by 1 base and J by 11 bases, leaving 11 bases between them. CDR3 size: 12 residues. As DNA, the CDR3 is TGTGCCAGCAGTGAAGGGCTCCAAATGCAGTACTTC. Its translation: CASSEGLQMQYF.

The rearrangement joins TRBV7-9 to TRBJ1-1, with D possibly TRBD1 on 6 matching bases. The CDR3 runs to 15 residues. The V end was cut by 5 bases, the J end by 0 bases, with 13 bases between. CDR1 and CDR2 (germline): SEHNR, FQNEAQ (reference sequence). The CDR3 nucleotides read TGTGCCAGCAGCCCCAGGGGTGGTATGAACACTGAAGCTTTCTTT. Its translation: CASSPRGGMNTEAFF.

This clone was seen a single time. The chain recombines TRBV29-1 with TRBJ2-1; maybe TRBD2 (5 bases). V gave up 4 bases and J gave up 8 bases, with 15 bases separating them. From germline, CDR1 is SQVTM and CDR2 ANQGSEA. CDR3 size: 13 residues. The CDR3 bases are TGCAGCGTTGTAACTAGTCCTCCACATGAGCAGTTCTTC. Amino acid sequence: CSVVTSPPHEQFF.

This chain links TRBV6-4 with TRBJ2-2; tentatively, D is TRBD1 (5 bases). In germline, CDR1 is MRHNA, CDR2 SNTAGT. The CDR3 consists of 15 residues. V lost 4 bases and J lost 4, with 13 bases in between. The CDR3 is CASSATPGSTGELFF. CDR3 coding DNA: TGTGCCAGCAGTGCAACACCAGGGTCCACCGGGGAGCTGTTTTTT.

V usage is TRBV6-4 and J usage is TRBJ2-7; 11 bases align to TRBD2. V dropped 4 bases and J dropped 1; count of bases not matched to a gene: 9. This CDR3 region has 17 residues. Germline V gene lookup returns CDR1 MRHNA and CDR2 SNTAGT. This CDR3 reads CASSGLLAGGQSYEQYF. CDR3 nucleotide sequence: TGTGCCAGCAGTGGACTGCTAGCGGGAGGACAGTCCTACGAGCAGTACTTC.

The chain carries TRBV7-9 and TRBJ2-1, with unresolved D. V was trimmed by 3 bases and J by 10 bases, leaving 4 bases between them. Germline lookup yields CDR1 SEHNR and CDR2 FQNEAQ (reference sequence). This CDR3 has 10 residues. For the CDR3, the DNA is TGTGCCAGCAGCTTCAGAGAGCAGTTCTTC. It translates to CASSFREQFF.

The CDR3 nucleotides read TGTGCCAGCAGCTTGGCGGTTCTAGCGGAACAAGATACGCAGTATTTT. Amino acids: CASSLAVLAEQDTQYF. The chain employs TRBV5-6 and TRBJ2-3, with TRBD2 matching over 7 bases. V lost 0 bases to trimming and J lost 5 bases; unmatched junction nucleotides: 9. The CDR3 loop spans 16 amino acids. The germline CDR1 and CDR2 sequences are SGHDT and YYEEEE.

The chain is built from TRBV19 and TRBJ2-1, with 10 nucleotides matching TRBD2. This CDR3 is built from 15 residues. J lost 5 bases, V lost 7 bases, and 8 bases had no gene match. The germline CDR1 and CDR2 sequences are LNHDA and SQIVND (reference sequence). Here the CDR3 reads CASIPSGRAHNEQFF. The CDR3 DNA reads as TGTGCCAGTATCCCCAGCGGGAGGGCTCACAATGAGCAGTTCTTC.

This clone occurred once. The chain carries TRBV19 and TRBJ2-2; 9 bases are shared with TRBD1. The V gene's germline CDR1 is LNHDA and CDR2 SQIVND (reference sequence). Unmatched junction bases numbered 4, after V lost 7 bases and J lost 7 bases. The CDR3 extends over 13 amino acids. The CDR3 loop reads CASKQGAGGELFF. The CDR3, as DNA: TGTGCCAGTAAACAGGGGGCAGGCGGGGAGCTGTTTTTT.

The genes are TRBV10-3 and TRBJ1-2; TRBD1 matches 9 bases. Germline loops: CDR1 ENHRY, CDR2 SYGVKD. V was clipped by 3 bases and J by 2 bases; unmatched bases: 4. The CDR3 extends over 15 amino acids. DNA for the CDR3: TGTGCCATCAGTGACACAGGGGGCTCGAACTATGGCTACACCTTC. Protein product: CAISDTGGSNYGYTF.

This chain's CDR3 is CASGRFDRGRTEAFF. The CDR3 bases are TGCGCCAGCGGACGATTCGACAGGGGGCGGACTGAAGCTTTCTTT. V is TRBV10-1 and J is TRBJ1-1; 10 bases line up with TRBD1. Germline V gives CDR1 WNHNN, CDR2 SYGVQD (reference sequence). The V and J ends lost 8 bases and 5 bases, in that order; junction bases with no gene match: 11. CDR3 size: 15 residues.

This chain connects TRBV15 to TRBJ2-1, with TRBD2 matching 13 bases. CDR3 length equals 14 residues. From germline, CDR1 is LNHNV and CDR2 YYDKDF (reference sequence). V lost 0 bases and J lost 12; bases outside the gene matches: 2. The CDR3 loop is CATSRELAGGRQFF. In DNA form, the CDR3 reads TGTGCCACCAGCAGAGAACTAGCGGGGGGGCGGCAGTTCTTC.

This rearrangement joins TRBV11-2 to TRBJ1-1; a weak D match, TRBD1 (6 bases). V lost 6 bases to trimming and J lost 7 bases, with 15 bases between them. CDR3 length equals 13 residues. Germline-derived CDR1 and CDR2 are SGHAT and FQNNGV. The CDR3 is CASRNRQENEAFF. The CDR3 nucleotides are TGTGCCAGCAGGAACAGACAGGAGAATGAAGCTTTCTTT.

The CDR3 nucleotides are TGTGCCAGCAGCCGAGGGACAGGGGAGGGCAATGAGCAGTTCTTC. It translates to CASSRGTGEGNEQFF. The chain carries TRBV7-3 and TRBJ2-1; TRBD1 matches 10 bases. V shed 5 bases and J 6 bases; nucleotides not matched to a gene: 7. Germline V CDR1 and CDR2: SGHTA, FQGTGA. The CDR3 is made up of 15 amino acids.

The CDR3 DNA reads as TGTGCCAGCAGCCCCAGACTAGCGGGAGGCTACAATGAGCAGTTCTTC. Protein: CASSPRLAGGYNEQFF. V gene TRBV4-2 combines with J gene TRBJ2-1, with TRBD2 matching over 13 bases. Germline V gives CDR1 LGHNA, CDR2 YNFKEQ. This CDR3 region has 16 residues. Trimming removed 4 bases from V and 3 bases from J; junction bases left unmatched: 3.

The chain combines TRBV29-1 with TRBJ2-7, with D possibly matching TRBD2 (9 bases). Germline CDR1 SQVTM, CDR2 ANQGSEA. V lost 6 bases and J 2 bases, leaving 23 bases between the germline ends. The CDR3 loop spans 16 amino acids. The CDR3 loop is CSVAGGARLAAYEQYF. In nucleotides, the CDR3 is TGCAGCGTGGCAGGGGGCGCGAGACTAGCGGCCTACGAGCAGTACTTC.

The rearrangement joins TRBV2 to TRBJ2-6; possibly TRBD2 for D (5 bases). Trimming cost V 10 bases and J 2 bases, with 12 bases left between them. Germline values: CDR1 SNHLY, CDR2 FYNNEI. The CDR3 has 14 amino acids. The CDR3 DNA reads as TGTGCCACCCGAGCGGAAGCTGGGGCCAACGTCCTGACTTTC. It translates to CATRAEAGANVLTF. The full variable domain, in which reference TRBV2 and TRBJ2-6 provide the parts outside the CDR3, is EPEVTQTPSHQVTQMGQEVILRCVPISNHLYFYWYRQILGQKVEFLVSFYNNEISEKSEIFDDQFSVERPDGSNFTLKIRSTKLEDSAMYFCATRAEAGANVLTFGAGSRLTVL.

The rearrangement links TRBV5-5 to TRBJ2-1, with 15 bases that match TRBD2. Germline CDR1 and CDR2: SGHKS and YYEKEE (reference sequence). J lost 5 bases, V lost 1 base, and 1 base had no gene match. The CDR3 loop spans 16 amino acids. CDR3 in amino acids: CASSLWTSGRDNEQFF. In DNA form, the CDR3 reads TGTGCCAGCAGCTTGTGGACTAGCGGGAGGGACAATGAGCAGTTCTTC.

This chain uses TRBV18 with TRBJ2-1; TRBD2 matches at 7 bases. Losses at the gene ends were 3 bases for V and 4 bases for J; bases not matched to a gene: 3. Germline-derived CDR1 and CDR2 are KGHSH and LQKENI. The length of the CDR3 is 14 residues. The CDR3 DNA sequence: TGTGCCAGCTCACCCGCGGGGGTATACAATGAGCAGTTCTTC. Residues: CASSPAGVYNEQFF. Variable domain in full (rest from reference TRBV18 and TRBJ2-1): NAGVMQNPRHLVRRRGQEARLRCSPMKGHSHVYWYRQLPEEGLKFMVYLQKENIIDESGMPKERFSAEFPKEGPSILRIQQVVRGDSAAYFCASSPAGVYNEQFFGPGTRLTVL.